This T cell receptor beta chain is from a study of cytomegalovirus exposure and HLA in healthy donors. Across the whole study: Among the 300 to 450 genotyped donors, approximately 81% were placed in the Caucasian-associated ancestry cluster.

In regard to this clone: The target antigen is unknown.

The PCR contained 60 Vbeta and 13 Jbeta primers. Assay used: immunoSEQ multiplex PCR; TCRdb lists only in-frame clones, some missing. The profile covers about 150,000 clones, with approximately 57% appearing a single time and around 1.9% taken by the ten largest. The junction had 6 bases not matched to a gene; V was cut back by 6 bases and J by 8 bases. CDR3 length: 11 amino acids. Germline V gene sequence: CDR1 DFQATT, CDR2 SNEGSKA (reference sequence). Study-level findings and limits: According to an earlier analysis, most TCR beta V segments yielded productive rearrangements about 90% or about 30% of the time. Immune exposure was documented only through CMV serostatus.

V and J are TRBV20-1 and TRBJ1-2; 7 bases fit TRBD1. The origin of this receptor is a male donor in good health and CMV-seronegative. The sequencing input was PBMCs. DNA of the CDR3: TGCAGTGCCACAGGGGAGGAAGGCTACACCTTC. Translating gives CSATGEEGYTF.